This T cell receptor beta chain was documented in a study of metastatic and nonmetastatic thyroid tumors (TCRdb year 2020). Regarding the research as a whole: For patients with malignant and with benign thyroid disease, the researchers compared repertoires between peripheral blood samples and tumor or nodule tissue samples. On the study overall, not on this receptor specifically: In both blood and tumor samples, TCR beta diversity was reported to be significantly higher in malignant tumors than in benign nodules.

Library method: PCR. Instrument used: Illumina HiSeq 4000. The TCR beta-chain CDR3 region of each patient was profiled by high-throughput sequencing. The source study handled its data this way. A classifier to discriminate distant-metastatic papillary thyroid cancer patients was built from CDR3 differences across clinicopathological groups. The Shannon index was used to assess repertoire diversity, and the Morisita-Horn index was used to assess tumor-blood repertoire similarity. The public reads were run again by TCRdb, first through fastp at Q25 and then through MiXCR, and only productive beta chains were kept. The V and J calls shown here were made by TCRdb, not taken from the authors' results. A total of about 21,000 clones appear in this sample, about 30% of them only once. The ten largest account for 20% to 25% of the sample. Comments on this clone: What antigen it recognizes has not been identified. Per-base quality was not reported, and no clone a single base away is much larger than it.

CDR1 WNHNN and CDR2 SYGVQD were looked up in the germline V gene (reference sequence). V lost 4 bases and J lost 7 bases; the stretch between them is 14 bases long. The CDR3 runs 13 amino acids, cysteine and phenylalanine included. Only the CDR3 part of the read is kept: 39 bases, read in frame from the first base. Before undergoing thyroid surgery, none of the patients had been given any kind of treatment. Using T-cell receptor beta sequencing, the researchers looked back retrospectively at clinical samples from patients, gathered between about 2012 and 2019. Sequencing was carried out using adjacent normal tissue. The chain is made from TRBV10-1 and TRBJ2-7; TRBD2 is perhaps the D gene, given 6 matching bases. The source of this sequence is a female donor with papillary thyroid cancer or a benign thyroid nodule (not recorded which). Some clones in this sample may be carry-over from other donors' samples. The nucleotide sequence is TGCGCCAGCAGTGTATCGGGGGTCGGAGAGCAGTACTTC. Protein translation: CASSVSGVGEQYF.